Here is one TCR beta chain with its context. Its antigen is undetermined. This record comes from a study of monozygotic twins with inflammatory bowel disease. Study-level results: Especially where disease activity was present, IBD patients had fewer clonotypes in common with others than healthy twins did. T cell subtypes were not distinguishable in this analysis. No one strong IBD-associated signal or clonotype was supported.

TCRdb re-called the 5' RACE reads, yielding one record per CDR3 amino acid sequence without DNA. In total, the table holds 300,000 to 450,000 distinct CDR3 sequences. Germline CDR1 and CDR2: DFQATT and SNEGSKA (reference sequence). This CDR3 has 15 amino acids. Sequences were obtained from blood. The clonotype originates from a human donor with ulcerative colitis or Crohn's disease, or a healthy co-twin of an affected twin (not recorded which). The chain joins TRBV20-1 to TRBJ2-1; TCRdb selects TRBD2, and the lack of DNA leaves this call unchecked. The CDR3 spells CSATGGHRSYNEQFF.